Each of the 26 T cell receptor beta chains below was sequenced from the same sample in a study of blood T cell repertoires in COVID-19. Assay used: immunoSEQ multiplex PCR; TCRdb lists only in-frame clones, some missing. The top ten clones hold 1.3% of a sample with about 220,000 clones, about four fifths of them seen once. Material: PBMCs or T cells enriched from blood (not recorded which). These receptors were obtained from a woman in her thirties or forties with acute COVID-19.

This chain connects TRBV7-9 to TRBJ2-1, with 9 bases that match TRBD1. J was trimmed by 7 bases and V by 5 bases; bases with no gene match: 12. The CDR3 contains 16 residues. The germline gives CDR1 SEHNR, CDR2 FQNEAQ (reference sequence). CDR3 loop: CASSETGTGILNEQFF. In nucleotides, the CDR3 is TGTGCCAGCAGCGAGACCGGGACAGGGATATTGAATGAGCAGTTCTTC.

The CDR3 DNA follows: TGCGCCAGCAGCTTGGCCCGAGGATTCGCCTACGAGCAGTACTTC. This sequence encodes CASSLARGFAYEQYF. The chain joins TRBV5-1 to TRBJ2-7, with no clear D. V gave up 0 bases and J gave up 2 bases, with 12 bases separating them. Per the germline V gene, CDR1 is SGHRS and CDR2 is YFSETQ. The CDR3 has 15 amino acids.

This chain's CDR3 is CASSLYRGSYGYTF. CDR3 bases: TGTGCCAGCAGTCTTTACAGGGGATCCTATGGCTACACCTTC. V is TRBV28 and J is TRBJ1-2, with 7 bases fitting TRBD1. CDR3 length equals 14 residues. Germline-derived CDR1 and CDR2 are MDHEN and SYDVKM. Losses at the gene ends were 5 bases for V and 4 bases for J; bases not matched to a gene: 7.

The CDR3: CASSPRTGGNEQFF. DNA for the CDR3: TGTGCCAGCAGCCCAAGGACAGGGGGGAATGAGCAGTTCTTC. The chain is built from TRBV11-3 and TRBJ2-1; 10 nucleotides align to TRBD1. The V and J ends lost 5 bases and 7 bases, in that order; junction bases with no gene match: 5. Germline CDR1 is SGHNT and CDR2 is YENEEA. The length of the CDR3 is 14 residues.

The V gene is TRBV6-2 or TRBV6-3, the J gene TRBJ2-7; the match to TRBD1 covers 10 bases. V lost 3 bases to trimming and J lost 7 bases; unmatched junction nucleotides: 9. From germline, CDR1 is MNHEY and CDR2 SVGEGT. The CDR3 has 15 residues. The CDR3 DNA reads TGTGCCAGCAGTTATTTCCGAGACAGGGGGCCGGAGCAGTACTTC. Translating gives CASSYFRDRGPEQYF.

This sequence joins TRBV27 and TRBJ2-1, with D perhaps TRBD2 (6 bases). V lost 5 bases and J lost 11, with 13 bases in between. In germline, CDR1 is MNHEY, CDR2 SMNVEV (reference sequence). The CDR3 consists of 12 residues. DNA of the CDR3: TGTGCCAGCAGTCTTTGGGGGGACCAGCAGTTCTTC. This sequence encodes CASSLWGDQQFF.

This sequence joins TRBV13 and TRBJ1-2, with D perhaps matching TRBD1 (6 bases). This CDR3 comprises 16 residues. Per the germline V gene, CDR1 is PRHDT and CDR2 is FYEKMQ (reference sequence). The V gene lost 0 bases and the J gene lost 4 bases, with 15 bases spanning the gap. The chain's CDR3 is CASSLGAGAFGYGYTF. CDR3 coding DNA: TGTGCCAGCAGCTTAGGGGCAGGGGCATTTGGCTATGGCTACACCTTC.

The chain couples TRBV29-1 to TRBJ1-2; unclear D gene. V lost 2 bases, J lost 2 bases, and 12 bases lay in between. CDR3 size: 14 residues. CDR1 and CDR2 (germline): SQVTM, ANQGSEA. CDR3 DNA: TGCAGCGTTGAAAGGATTGGAGGGAACTATGGCTACACCTTC. This translates into CSVERIGGNYGYTF.

V and J are TRBV7-7 and TRBJ2-1; perhaps TRBD1 as D (6 bases). CDR3 length: 16 amino acids. The V gene lost 3 bases and the J gene lost 0 bases, with 12 bases spanning the gap. Germline V gives CDR1 SSHAT, CDR2 FNYEAQ (reference sequence). In nucleotides, the CDR3 is TGTGCCAGCAGCTTGGGACAACAGGGCTCCTACAATGAGCAGTTCTTC. It yields the protein CASSLGQQGSYNEQFF.

The V and J genes are TRBV11-2 and TRBJ2-7; D may be TRBD2 (7 bases). This CDR3 has 18 residues. V gave up 1 base and J gave up 3 bases, with 22 bases separating them. CDR1 is SGHAT, CDR2 FQNNGV, per germline. This chain's CDR3 is CASSLGEPRGGGLYEQYF. The CDR3 nucleotides read TGTGCCAGCAGCTTAGGGGAGCCCCGAGGGGGGGGCCTCTACGAGCAGTACTTC.

As to this clone: Other DNA sequences in this sample translate to the same CDR3. The chain carries TRBV28 and TRBJ2-1, with D unresolved. Trimming left V 7 bases short and J 9 bases short, with 10 bases between. There are 11 residues in the CDR3. Germline V gene lookup returns CDR1 MDHEN and CDR2 SYDVKM. CDR3 region: CASNLAGEQFF. The CDR3 nucleotides read TGTGCCAGCAATCTGGCAGGTGAGCAGTTCTTC. Drawing the rest from reference TRBV28 and TRBJ2-1, the complete variable domain is DVKVTQSSRYLVKRTGEKVFLECVQDMDHENMFWYRQDPGLGLRLIYFSYDVKMKEKGDIPEGYSVSREKKERFSLILESASTNQTSMYLCASNLAGEQFFGPGTRLTVL.

The chain uses TRBV3-1 (or the pseudogene TRBV3-2) and TRBJ2-5, with 8 nucleotides matching TRBD2. The trim removed 2 bases at V and 5 bases at J, leaving 7 bases unmatched. Germline V gives CDR1 LGHDT, CDR2 YNNKEL (reference sequence). This CDR3 has 15 residues. CDR3 in DNA: TGTGCCAGCAGCCAATCACGGGGGGGGCGGGAGACCCAGTACTTC. This gives the protein CASSQSRGGRETQYF.

J is TRBJ1-1 and V is TRBV7-9, with D perhaps matching TRBD1 (5 bases). The CDR3 runs 13 residues. Germline lookup yields CDR1 SEHNR and CDR2 FQNEAQ (reference sequence). V was shortened by 4 bases and J by 4 bases, with 10 bases between the two germline ends. The CDR3 nucleotides are TGTGCCAGCAGCTCGCGACAGACCACTGAAGCTTTCTTT. Translating it yields CASSSRQTTEAFF.

The V call is TRBV11-2, the J call TRBJ2-2; 10 nucleotides align to TRBD1. The germline CDR1 and CDR2 sequences are SGHAT and FQNNGV. Losses at the gene ends were 1 base for V and 4 bases for J; bases not matched to a gene: 12. CDR3 length equals 19 residues. This chain's CDR3 is CASSLGSLVGQGPTGELFF. The CDR3 nucleotides are TGTGCCAGCAGCTTAGGGTCTTTAGTGGGACAGGGGCCCACCGGGGAGCTGTTTTTT.

This clone was observed a few times. The chain carries TRBV30 and TRBJ1-1; D remains unclear. The CDR3 spans 13 residues. The V gene lost 0 bases and the J gene lost 5 bases, with 10 bases spanning the gap. Germline CDR1 reads GTSNPN; CDR2 reads SVGIG (reference sequence). The CDR3 spells CAWSVGRETEAFF. The CDR3 nucleotides are TGTGCCTGGAGTGTAGGTCGGGAGACTGAAGCTTTCTTT.

V gene TRBV19 combines with J gene TRBJ2-3; 7 bases map to TRBD2. Germline lookup yields CDR1 LNHDA and CDR2 SQIVND (reference sequence). The CDR3 length is 16 residues. The V segment lost 6 bases and the J segment 4 bases; nucleotides outside the gene matches: 13. The CDR3 coding sequence is TGTGCCAGTAGATCGGGTGATGGGAGGGCCCCAGATACGCAGTATTTT. Translation: CASRSGDGRAPDTQYF.

This clone was observed a single time. The chain employs TRBV19 and TRBJ1-5; the match to TRBD1 covers 7 bases. The CDR3 contains 22 residues. V dropped 3 bases and J dropped 0; count of bases not matched to a gene: 23. CDR1 and CDR2 from the germline V gene are LNHDA and SQIVND (reference sequence). CDR3 bases: TGTGCCAGTAGTATTGGCCCTTACAGGGGCCCATACATTTCATATAGCAATCAGCCCCAGCATTTT. It translates to CASSIGPYRGPYISYSNQPQHF.

The chain is built from TRBV28 and TRBJ1-2, with D uncertain. The germline CDR1 and CDR2 sequences are MDHEN and SYDVKM. Trimming left V 11 bases short and J 6 bases short, with 16 bases between. The CDR3 sequence is 12 residues long. CDR3 coding DNA: TGTGCCGGCCAGAGGCAGTTACATGGCTACACCTTC. Translated: CAGQRQLHGYTF.

CDR3 loop: CASSGQGWADTQYF. CDR3 bases: TGTGCCAGCAGCGGACAGGGGTGGGCAGATACGCAGTATTTT. The chain combines TRBV6-5 with TRBJ2-3, with TRBD1 identical over 9 bases. CDR1 and CDR2 (germline): MNHEY, SVGAGI. The ends lost 6 bases at V and 4 bases at J; junction bases unmatched: 5. The CDR3 has 14 residues.

The sample holds one count of this clone. The chain carries TRBV13 and TRBJ2-6; 7 bases fit TRBD2. CDR3 length: 18 amino acids. V shed 5 bases and J 4 bases; nucleotides not matched to a gene: 14. CDR1 and CDR2 from the germline V gene are PRHDT and FYEKMQ (reference sequence). The CDR3 here is CASSPIAGRGVGANVLTF. As DNA, the CDR3 is TGTGCCAGCAGCCCCATAGCGGGCCGGGGTGTGGGGGCCAACGTCCTGACTTTC.

V usage is TRBV5-1 and J usage is TRBJ1-1; 8 positions agree with TRBD1. Losses at the gene ends were 6 bases for V and 0 bases for J; bases not matched to a gene: 7. The germline V gene has CDR1 SGHRS and CDR2 YFSETQ. This CDR3 is 15 amino acids long. CDR3 region: CASKGTGTLNTEAFF. DNA of the CDR3: TGCGCCAGCAAGGGGACAGGCACACTGAACACTGAAGCTTTCTTT. Full variable domain (rest looked up from reference TRBV5-1 and TRBJ1-1): KAGVTQTPRYLIKTRGQQVTLSCSPISGHRSVSWYQQTPGQGLQFLFEYFSETQRNKGNFPGRFSGRQFSNSRSEMNVSTLELGDSALYLCASKGTGTLNTEAFFGQGTRLTVV.

The count of this clone is one. The CDR3 DNA is TGTGCCAGCAGCTTAGTTTCGGGATCCTACGAGCAGTACTTC. This gives the protein CASSLVSGSYEQYF. The chain combines TRBV7-9 with TRBJ2-7, with a possible D match to TRBD2 (5 bases). The V end lost 1 base, the J end lost 1 base, and 8 bases lay between the germline ends. Germline values: CDR1 SEHNR, CDR2 FQNEAQ (reference sequence). This CDR3 spans 14 amino acids.

This clone was detected only once. J is TRBJ1-6 and V is TRBV28, with a weak D call TRBD1 (5 bases). This CDR3 comprises 14 residues. The germline V gene has CDR1 MDHEN and CDR2 SYDVKM. V dropped 4 bases and J dropped 8 bases, with 12 bases sitting between them. CDR3 sequence reads: CASSSKRQYSPLHF. The DNA of the CDR3 is TGTGCCAGCAGTTCGAAAAGACAGTATTCACCCCTCCACTTT.

This clone was counted only a few times. The chain carries TRBV10-3 and TRBJ2-7, with 8 nucleotides matching TRBD1. Looked up from germline, CDR1 is ENHRY and CDR2 is SYGVKD. The junction had 11 bases not matched to a gene; V was cut back by 0 bases and J by 7 bases. This CDR3 has 16 residues. The CDR3 here is CAISESSGQGSGEQYF. The CDR3 nucleotides read TGTGCCATCAGTGAGTCGTCCGGACAGGGATCAGGGGAGCAGTACTTC.

The chain couples TRBV2 to TRBJ1-2; D unresolved. The CDR3 length is 12 residues. Germline CDR1 SNHLY, CDR2 FYNNEI. Between the trimmed V and J ends, which lost 6 bases and 0 bases, there was a span of 5 bases. This CDR3 reads CASRESNYGYTF. The CDR3 nucleotides are TGTGCCAGCAGGGAGTCTAACTATGGCTACACCTTC.

This rearrangement joins TRBV4-1 to TRBJ1-3; tentative D call: TRBD1 (5 bases). Germline-derived CDR1 and CDR2 are MGHRA and YSYEKL. The CDR3 has 16 amino acids. V was pared by 4 bases and J by 0 bases, with 13 bases between. The CDR3 nucleotides are TGCGCCAGCAGCCTAAGTGGGGCAGGCTCTGGAAACACCATATATTTT. As protein: CASSLSGAGSGNTIYF.